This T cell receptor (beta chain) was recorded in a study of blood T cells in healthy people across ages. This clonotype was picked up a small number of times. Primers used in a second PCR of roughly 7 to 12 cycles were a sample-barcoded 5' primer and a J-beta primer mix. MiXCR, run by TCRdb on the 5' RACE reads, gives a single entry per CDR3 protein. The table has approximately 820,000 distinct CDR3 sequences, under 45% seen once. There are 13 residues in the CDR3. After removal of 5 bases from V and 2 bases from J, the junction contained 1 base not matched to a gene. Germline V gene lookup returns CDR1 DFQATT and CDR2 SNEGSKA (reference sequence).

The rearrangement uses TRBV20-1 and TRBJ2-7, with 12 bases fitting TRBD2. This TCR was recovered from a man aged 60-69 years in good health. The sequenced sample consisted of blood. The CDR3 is CSAGLAGTYEQYF. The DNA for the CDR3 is TGCAGTGCTGGACTAGCGGGGACCTACGAGCAGTACTTC.